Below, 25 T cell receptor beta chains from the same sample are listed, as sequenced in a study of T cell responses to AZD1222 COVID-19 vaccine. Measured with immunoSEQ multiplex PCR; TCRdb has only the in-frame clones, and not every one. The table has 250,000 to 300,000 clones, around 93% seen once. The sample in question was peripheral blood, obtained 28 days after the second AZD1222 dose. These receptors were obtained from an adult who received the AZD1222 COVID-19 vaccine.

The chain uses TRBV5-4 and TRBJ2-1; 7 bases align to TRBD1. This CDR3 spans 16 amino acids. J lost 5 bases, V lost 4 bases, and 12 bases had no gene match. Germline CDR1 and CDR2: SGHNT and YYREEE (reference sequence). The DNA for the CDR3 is TGTGCCAGCAGCCCGGCCCCAGGGGGACACGACAATGAGCAGTTCTTC. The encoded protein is CASSPAPGGHDNEQFF.

The CDR3 DNA sequence: TGTGCCACCACCCCAAAGGGGGGCTTTGTCAATGAGCAGTTCTTC. It yields the protein CATTPKGGFVNEQFF. The chain joins TRBV24-1 to TRBJ2-1; D assignment may be TRBD1 or TRBD2 (6 bases each). V was cut by 8 bases and J by 6 bases, with 19 bases left in between. There are 15 residues in the CDR3. CDR1 is KGHDR, CDR2 SFDVKD, per germline.

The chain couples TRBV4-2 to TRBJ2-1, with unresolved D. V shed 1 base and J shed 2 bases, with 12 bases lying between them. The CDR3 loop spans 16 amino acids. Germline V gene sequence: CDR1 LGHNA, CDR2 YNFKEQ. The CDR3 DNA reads TGTGCCAGCAGCCAAGGGCCACAAGGCACCTACAATGAGCAGTTCTTC. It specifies CASSQGPQGTYNEQFF.

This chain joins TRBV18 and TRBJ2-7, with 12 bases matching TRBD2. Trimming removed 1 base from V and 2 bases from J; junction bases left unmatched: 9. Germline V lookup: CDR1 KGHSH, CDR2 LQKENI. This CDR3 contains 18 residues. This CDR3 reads CASSPQASGGAEAYEQYF. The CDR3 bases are TGTGCCAGCTCACCACAGGCTAGCGGGGGGGCTGAGGCCTACGAGCAGTACTTC.

CDR3 amino acids: CASSLLGMNTEAFF. The CDR3 bases are TGTGCCAGCAGCCTGTTGGGCATGAACACTGAAGCTTTCTTT. The chain is built from TRBV3-1 (or the pseudogene TRBV3-2) and TRBJ1-1; D is undetermined. Trimming shortened V by 4 bases and J by 0 bases, and 9 bases separated the two germline ends. The CDR3 loop spans 14 amino acids. Germline V gene sequence: CDR1 LGHDT, CDR2 YNNKEL (reference sequence).

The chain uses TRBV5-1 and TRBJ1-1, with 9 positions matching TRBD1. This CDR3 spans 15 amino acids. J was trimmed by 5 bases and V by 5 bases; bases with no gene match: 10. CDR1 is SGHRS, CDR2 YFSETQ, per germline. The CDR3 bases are TGCGCCAGCAGGGCCGGGACAGGGATGTTGACTGAAGCTTTCTTT. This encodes CASRAGTGMLTEAFF.

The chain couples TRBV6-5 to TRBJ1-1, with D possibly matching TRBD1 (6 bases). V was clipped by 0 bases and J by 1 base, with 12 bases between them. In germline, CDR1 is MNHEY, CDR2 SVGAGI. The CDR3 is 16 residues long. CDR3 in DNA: TGTGCCAGCAGTTACTCGGGGGGCAGGCCGAACACTGAAGCTTTCTTT. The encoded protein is CASSYSGGRPNTEAFF.

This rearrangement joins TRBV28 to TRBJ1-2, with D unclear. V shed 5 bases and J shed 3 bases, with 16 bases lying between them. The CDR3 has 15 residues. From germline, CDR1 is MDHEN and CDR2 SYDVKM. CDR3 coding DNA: TGTGCCAGCAGTACCCTCCTCCCTACTCACTATGGCTACACCTTC. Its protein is CASSTLLPTHYGYTF.

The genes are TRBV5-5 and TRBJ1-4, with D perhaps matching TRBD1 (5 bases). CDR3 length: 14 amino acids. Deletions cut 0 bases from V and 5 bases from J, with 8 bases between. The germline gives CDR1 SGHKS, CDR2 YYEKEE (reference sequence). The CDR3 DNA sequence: TGTGCCAGCAGCTTGGGACAGCTAAATGAAAAACTGTTTTTT. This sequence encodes CASSLGQLNEKLFF.

CDR3 DNA sequence: TGTGCCAGCAGCTTCAACAGGGGGAAAGATACGCAGTATTTT. This sequence encodes CASSFNRGKDTQYF. The chain carries TRBV5-4 and TRBJ2-3, with TRBD1 matching over 8 bases. Germline CDR1 SGHNT, CDR2 YYREEE (reference sequence). The CDR3 has 14 amino acids. V was clipped by 2 bases and J by 5 bases; unmatched bases: 4.

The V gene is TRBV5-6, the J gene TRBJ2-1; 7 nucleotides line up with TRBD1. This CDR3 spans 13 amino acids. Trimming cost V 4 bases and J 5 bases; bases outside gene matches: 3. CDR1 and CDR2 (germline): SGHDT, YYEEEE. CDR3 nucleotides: TGTGCCAGCAGCGCCGGGACAGACAATGAGCAGTTCTTC. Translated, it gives CASSAGTDNEQFF.

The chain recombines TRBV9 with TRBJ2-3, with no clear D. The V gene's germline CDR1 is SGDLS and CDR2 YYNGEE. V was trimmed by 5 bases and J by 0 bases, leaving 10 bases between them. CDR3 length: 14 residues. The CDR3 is CASSFEGSTDTQYF. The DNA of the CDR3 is TGTGCCAGCAGTTTCGAAGGGAGCACAGATACGCAGTATTTT.

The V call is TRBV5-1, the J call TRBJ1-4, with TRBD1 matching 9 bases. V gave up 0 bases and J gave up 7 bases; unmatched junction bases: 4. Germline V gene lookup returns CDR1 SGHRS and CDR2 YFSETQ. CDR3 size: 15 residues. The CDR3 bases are TGCGCCAGCAGCTTGGGGGACAGGGCGAGTGAAAAACTGTTTTTT. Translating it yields CASSLGDRASEKLFF.

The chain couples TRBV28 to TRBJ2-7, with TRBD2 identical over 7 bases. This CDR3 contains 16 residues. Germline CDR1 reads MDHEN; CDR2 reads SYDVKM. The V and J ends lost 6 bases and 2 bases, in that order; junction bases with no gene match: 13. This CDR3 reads CASSPLGVREAYEQYF. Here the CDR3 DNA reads TGTGCCAGCAGCCCGTTGGGTGTCCGGGAGGCCTACGAGCAGTACTTC.

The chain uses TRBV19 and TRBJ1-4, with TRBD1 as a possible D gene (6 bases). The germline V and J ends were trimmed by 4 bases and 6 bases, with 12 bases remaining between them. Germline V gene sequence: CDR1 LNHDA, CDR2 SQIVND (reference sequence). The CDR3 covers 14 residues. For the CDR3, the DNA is TGTGCCAGTAGTAAACAGGGAGGGGATGAAAAACTGTTTTTT. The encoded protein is CASSKQGGDEKLFF.

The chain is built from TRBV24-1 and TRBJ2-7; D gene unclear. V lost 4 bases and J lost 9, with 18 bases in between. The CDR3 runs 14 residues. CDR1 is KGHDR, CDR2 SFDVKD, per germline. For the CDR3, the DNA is TGTGCCACCAGTGACCACCGACGGACGGAGACGCAGTACTTC. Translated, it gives CATSDHRRTETQYF.

The DNA for the CDR3 is TGTGCCAGCAGCCAAGGGGGGAGCCCCAGGACCCAGTACTTC. This sequence encodes CASSQGGSPRTQYF. This sequence joins TRBV14 and TRBJ2-5; D possibly uses TRBD1 or TRBD2 (5 bases each). This CDR3 spans 14 amino acids. Per germline, CDR1 SGHDN and CDR2 FVKESK. Trimming pared 1 base from V and 7 bases from J, leaving 13 bases between.

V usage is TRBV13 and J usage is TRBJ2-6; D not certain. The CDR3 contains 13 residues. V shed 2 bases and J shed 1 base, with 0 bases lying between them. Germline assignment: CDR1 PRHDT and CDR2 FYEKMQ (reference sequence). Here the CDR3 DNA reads TGTGCCAGCAGCTTATCTGGGGCCAACGTCCTGACTTTC. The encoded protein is CASSLSGANVLTF.

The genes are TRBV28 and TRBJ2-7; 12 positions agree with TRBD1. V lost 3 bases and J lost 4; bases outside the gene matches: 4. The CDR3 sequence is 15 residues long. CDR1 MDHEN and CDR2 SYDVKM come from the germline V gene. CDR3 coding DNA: TGTGCCAGCAGTTTGGGGACAGGGGGCTCTTACGAGCAGTACTTC. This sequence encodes CASSLGTGGSYEQYF.

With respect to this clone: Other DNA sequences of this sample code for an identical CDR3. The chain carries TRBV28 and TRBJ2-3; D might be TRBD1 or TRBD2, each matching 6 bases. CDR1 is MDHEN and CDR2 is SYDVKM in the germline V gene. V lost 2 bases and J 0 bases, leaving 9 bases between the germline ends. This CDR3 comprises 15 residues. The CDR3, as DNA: TGTGCCAGCAGTTTACGGGGGCCCAGCACAGATACGCAGTATTTT. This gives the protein CASSLRGPSTDTQYF.

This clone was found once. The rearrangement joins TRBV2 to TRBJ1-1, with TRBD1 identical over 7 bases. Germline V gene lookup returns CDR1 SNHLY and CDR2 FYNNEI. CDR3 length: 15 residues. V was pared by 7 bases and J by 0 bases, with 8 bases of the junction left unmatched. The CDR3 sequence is CASKLDRRVNTEAFF. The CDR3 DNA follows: TGTGCCAGCAAGTTGGACAGGCGAGTGAACACTGAAGCTTTCTTT. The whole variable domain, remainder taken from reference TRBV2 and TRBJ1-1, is EPEVTQTPSHQVTQMGQEVILRCVPISNHLYFYWYRQILGQKVEFLVSFYNNEISEKSEIFDDQFSVERPDGSNFTLKIRSTKLEDSAMYFCASKLDRRVNTEAFFGQGTRLTVV.

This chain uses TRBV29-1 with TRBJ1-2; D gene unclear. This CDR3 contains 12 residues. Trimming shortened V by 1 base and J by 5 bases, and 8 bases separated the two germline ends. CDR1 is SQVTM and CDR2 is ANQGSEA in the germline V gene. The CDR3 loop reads CSVEGQQYGYTF. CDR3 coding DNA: TGCAGCGTTGAAGGGCAGCAGTATGGCTACACCTTC.

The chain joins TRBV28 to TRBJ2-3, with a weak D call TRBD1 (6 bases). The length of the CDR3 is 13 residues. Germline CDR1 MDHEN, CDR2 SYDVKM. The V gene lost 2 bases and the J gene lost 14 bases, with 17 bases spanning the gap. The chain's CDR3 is CASSLPTGPSRYF. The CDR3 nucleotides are TGTGCCAGCAGTTTACCTACAGGGCCCTCCCGGTATTTT.

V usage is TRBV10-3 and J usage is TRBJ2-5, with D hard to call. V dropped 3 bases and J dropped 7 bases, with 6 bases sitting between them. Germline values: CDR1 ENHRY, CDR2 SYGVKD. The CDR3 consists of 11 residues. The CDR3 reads CAISDPGTQYF. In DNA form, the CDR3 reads TGTGCCATCAGTGACCCGGGGACCCAGTACTTC.

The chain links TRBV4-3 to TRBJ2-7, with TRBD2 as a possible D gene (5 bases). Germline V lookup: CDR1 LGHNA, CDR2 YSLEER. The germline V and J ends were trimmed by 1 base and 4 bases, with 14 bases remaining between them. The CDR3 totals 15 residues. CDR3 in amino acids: CASSQGRSRGYEQYF. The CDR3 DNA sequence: TGCGCCAGCAGCCAAGGCCGCTCACGGGGTTACGAGCAGTACTTC.